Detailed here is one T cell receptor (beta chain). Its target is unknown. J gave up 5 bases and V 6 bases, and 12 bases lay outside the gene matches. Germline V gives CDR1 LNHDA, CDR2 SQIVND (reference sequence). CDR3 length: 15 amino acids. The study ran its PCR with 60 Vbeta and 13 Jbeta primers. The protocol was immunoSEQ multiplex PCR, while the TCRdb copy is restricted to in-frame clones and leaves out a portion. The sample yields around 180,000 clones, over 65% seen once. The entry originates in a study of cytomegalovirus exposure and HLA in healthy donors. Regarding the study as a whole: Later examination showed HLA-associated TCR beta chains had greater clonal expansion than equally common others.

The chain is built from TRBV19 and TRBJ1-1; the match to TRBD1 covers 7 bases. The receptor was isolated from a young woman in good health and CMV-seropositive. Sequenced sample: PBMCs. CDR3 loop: CASSETTGVFTEAFF. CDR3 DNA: TGTGCCAGTAGCGAAACCACAGGGGTCTTTACTGAAGCTTTCTTT.